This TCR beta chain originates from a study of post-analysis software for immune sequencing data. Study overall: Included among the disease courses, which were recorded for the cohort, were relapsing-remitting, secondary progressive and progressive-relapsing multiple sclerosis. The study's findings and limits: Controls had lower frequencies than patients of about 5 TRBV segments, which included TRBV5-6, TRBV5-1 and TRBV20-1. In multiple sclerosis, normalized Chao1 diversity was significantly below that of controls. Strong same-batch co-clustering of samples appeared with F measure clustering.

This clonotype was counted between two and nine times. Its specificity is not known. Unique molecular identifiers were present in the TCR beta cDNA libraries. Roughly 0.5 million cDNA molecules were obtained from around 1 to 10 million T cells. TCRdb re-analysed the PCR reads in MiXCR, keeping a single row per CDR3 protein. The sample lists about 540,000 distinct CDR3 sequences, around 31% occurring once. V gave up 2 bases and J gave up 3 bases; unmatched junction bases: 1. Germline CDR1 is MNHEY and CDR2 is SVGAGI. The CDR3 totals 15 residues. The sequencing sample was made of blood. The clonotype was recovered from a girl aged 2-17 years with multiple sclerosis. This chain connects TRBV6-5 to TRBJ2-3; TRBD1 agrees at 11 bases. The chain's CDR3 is CASSYGTGGTDTQYF. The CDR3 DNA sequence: TGTGCCAGCAGTTACGGGACAGGGGGGACAGATACGCAGTATTTT.